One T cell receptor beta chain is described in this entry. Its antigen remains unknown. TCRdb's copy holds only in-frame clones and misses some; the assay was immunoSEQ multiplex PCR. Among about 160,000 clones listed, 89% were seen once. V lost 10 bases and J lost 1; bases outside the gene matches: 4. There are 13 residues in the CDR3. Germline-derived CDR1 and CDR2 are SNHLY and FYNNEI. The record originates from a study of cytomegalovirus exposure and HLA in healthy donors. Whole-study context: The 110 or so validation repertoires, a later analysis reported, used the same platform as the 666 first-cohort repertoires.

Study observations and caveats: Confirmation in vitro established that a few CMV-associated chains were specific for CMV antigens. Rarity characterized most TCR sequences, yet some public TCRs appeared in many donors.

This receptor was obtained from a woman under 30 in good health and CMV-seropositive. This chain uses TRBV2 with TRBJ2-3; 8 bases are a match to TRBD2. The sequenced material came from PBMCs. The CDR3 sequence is CANGRGGTDTQYF. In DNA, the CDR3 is TGTGCCAACGGGAGGGGGGGCACAGATACGCAGTATTTT.